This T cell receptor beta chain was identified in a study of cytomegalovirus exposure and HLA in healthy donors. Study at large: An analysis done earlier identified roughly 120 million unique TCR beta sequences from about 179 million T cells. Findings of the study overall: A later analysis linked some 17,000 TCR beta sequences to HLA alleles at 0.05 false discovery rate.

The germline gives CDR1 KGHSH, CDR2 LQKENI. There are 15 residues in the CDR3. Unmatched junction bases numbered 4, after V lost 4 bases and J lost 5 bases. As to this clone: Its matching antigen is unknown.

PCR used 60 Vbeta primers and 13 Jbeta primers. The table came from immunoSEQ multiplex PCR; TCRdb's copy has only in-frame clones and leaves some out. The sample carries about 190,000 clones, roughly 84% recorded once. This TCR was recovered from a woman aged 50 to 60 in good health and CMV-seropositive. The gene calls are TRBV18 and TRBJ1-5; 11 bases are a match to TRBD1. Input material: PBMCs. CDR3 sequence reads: CASSLGTGGDQPQHF. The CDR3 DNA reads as TGTGCCAGCTCACTCGGGACAGGGGGAGATCAGCCCCAGCATTTT.